The 28 T cell receptor beta chains below come from one sample, sequenced in a study of cytomegalovirus exposure and HLA in healthy donors. It was with 60 Vbeta and 13 Jbeta primers that the PCR ran. Some clones are missing from TCRdb's copy, which holds only in-frame ones; the method was immunoSEQ multiplex PCR. The sample includes some 97,000 clones, roughly 75% seen only once; the top ten take over 4%. The sequenced sample was PBMCs. These receptors originate from a woman aged 18-29 years in good health and CMV-seropositive.

The chain is built from TRBV5-1 and TRBJ1-2; tentative D call: TRBD1 (6 bases). The germline V and J ends were trimmed by 9 bases and 7 bases, with 13 bases remaining between them. This CDR3 is 11 amino acids long. The V gene's germline CDR1 is SGHRS and CDR2 YFSETQ. CDR3 protein: CATRDIGGYTF. The CDR3, as DNA: TGCGCCACCCGGGACATCGGTGGCTACACCTTC. The full variable domain, rest sourced from reference TRBV5-1 and TRBJ1-2, is KAGVTQTPRYLIKTRGQQVTLSCSPISGHRSVSWYQQTPGQGLQFLFEYFSETQRNKGNFPGRFSGRQFSNSRSEMNVSTLELGDSALYLCATRDIGGYTFGSGTRLTVV.

This clone was counted a few times. This CDR3 is also generated by other DNA sequences in the sample. The chain joins TRBV5-1 to TRBJ2-2; 9 positions agree with TRBD1. Germline V CDR1 and CDR2: SGHRS, YFSETQ. The CDR3 has 14 amino acids. The V gene end was trimmed by 1 base and the J gene end by 6 bases; junction bases not matched to a gene: 1. The CDR3 DNA reads TGCGCCAGCAGCTTGAGACAGGGGGCCGGGGAGCTGTTTTTT. This encodes CASSLRQGAGELFF.

V and J are TRBV6-6 and TRBJ1-1, with no clear D. CDR3 length equals 12 residues. Germline lookup yields CDR1 MNHNY and CDR2 SVGAGI (reference sequence). V was trimmed by 5 bases and J by 0 bases, leaving 4 bases between them. The CDR3 spells CASSEMNTEAFF. The CDR3 DNA reads TGTGCCAGCAGTGAGATGAACACTGAAGCTTTCTTT.

The chain links TRBV5-1 to TRBJ1-5, with D maybe TRBD1 (5 bases). Between the trimmed V and J ends, which lost 0 bases and 5 bases, there was a span of 15 bases. CDR1 SGHRS and CDR2 YFSETQ come from the germline V gene. This CDR3 has 16 residues. CDR3 nucleotide sequence: TGCGCCAGCAGCTTGGGACCGGGACTGATTTATCAGCCCCAGCATTTT. This gives the protein CASSLGPGLIYQPQHF. The whole variable domain, remainder taken from reference TRBV5-1 and TRBJ1-5, is KAGVTQTPRYLIKTRGQQVTLSCSPISGHRSVSWYQQTPGQGLQFLFEYFSETQRNKGNFPGRFSGRQFSNSRSEMNVSTLELGDSALYLCASSLGPGLIYQPQHFGDGTRLSIL.

The chain recombines TRBV9 with TRBJ2-5, with D perhaps matching TRBD2 (6 bases). Germline V lookup: CDR1 SGDLS, CDR2 YYNGEE. Trimming cost V 0 bases and J 4 bases, with 19 bases left between them. The CDR3 extends over 17 amino acids. The CDR3 region is CASSVATGEAPGETQYF. The CDR3, as DNA: TGTGCCAGCAGCGTAGCTACGGGGGAGGCTCCGGGAGAGACCCAGTACTTC. Full variable domain (rest looked up from reference TRBV9 and TRBJ2-5): DSGVTQTPKHLITATGQRVTLRCSPRSGDLSVYWYQQSLDQGLQFLIQYYNGEERAKGNILERFSAQQFPDLHSELNLSSLELGDSALYFCASSVATGEAPGETQYFGPGTRLLVL.

The genes are TRBV25-1 and TRBJ1-2, with 10 nucleotides matching TRBD1. CDR1 and CDR2 from the germline V gene are MGHDK and SYGVNS. The CDR3 has 14 residues. With V trimmed by 6 bases and J by 7 bases, 8 bases remained unmatched. The CDR3 sequence: CASSGTGTGVGYTF. CDR3 sequence (DNA): TGTGCCAGCAGCGGTACGGGGACAGGGGTTGGCTACACCTTC.

The J gene is TRBJ1-2, the V gene TRBV6-5; 8 nucleotides align to TRBD1. The germline V gene has CDR1 MNHEY and CDR2 SVGAGI. The CDR3 sequence is 14 residues long. V was clipped by 8 bases and J by 8 bases; unmatched bases: 13. The CDR3 spells CASASTGDGNGYTF. DNA of the CDR3: TGTGCCAGCGCTTCGACAGGGGACGGGAACGGCTACACCTTC.

V and J are TRBV19 and TRBJ1-5, with 8 bases matching TRBD1. This CDR3 is 14 amino acids long. J lost 2 bases, V lost 5 bases, and 2 bases had no gene match. CDR1 LNHDA and CDR2 SQIVND come from the germline V gene (reference sequence). CDR3 nucleotides: TGTGCCAGTAGTGTGACAGGGGGCAATCAGCCCCAGCATTTT. It codes for CASSVTGGNQPQHF.

V is TRBV27 and J is TRBJ2-1; 9 nucleotides align to TRBD2. Germline CDR1 reads MNHEY; CDR2 reads SMNVEV (reference sequence). After removal of 2 bases from V and 8 bases from J, the junction contained 7 bases not matched to a gene. The CDR3 extends over 15 amino acids. The CDR3 nucleotides are TGTGCCAGCAGTTTAGGGCGGGAGGGCCGCTATGAGCAGTTCTTC. It is translated as CASSLGREGRYEQFF.

J is TRBJ1-3 and V is TRBV5-8; D is unresolved. Germline values: CDR1 SGHTS, CDR2 YDEGEE. V lost 1 base to trimming and J lost 7 bases, with 9 bases between them. The CDR3 sequence is 13 residues long. CDR3 residues: CASSLIGRNTIYF. Here the CDR3 DNA reads TGTGCCAGCAGCTTGATTGGGAGGAACACCATATATTTT.

This chain connects TRBV11-2 to TRBJ1-2; 8 nucleotides agree with TRBD1. The CDR3 extends over 15 amino acids. V shed 1 base, J shed 8 bases, and the junction held 9 bases outside the gene matches. Germline assignment: CDR1 SGHAT and CDR2 FQNNGV. The CDR3 DNA follows: TGTGCCAGCAGCTTAGGCCCGGACAGGGATCGGGGCTACACCTTC. It specifies CASSLGPDRDRGYTF. The complete variable domain, with remaining parts taken from reference TRBV11-2 and TRBJ1-2, reads EAGVAQSPRYKIIEKRQSVAFWCNPISGHATLYWYQQILGQGPKLLIQFQNNGVVDDSQLPKDRFSAERLKGVDSTLKIQPAKLEDSAVYLCASSLGPDRDRGYTFGSGTRLTVV.

The chain is built from TRBV11-2 and TRBJ2-1; 10 bases map to TRBD2. The germline V gene has CDR1 SGHAT and CDR2 FQNNGV. Losses at the gene ends were 2 bases for V and 9 bases for J; bases not matched to a gene: 4. The CDR3 totals 14 residues. CDR3 residues: CASSLLAGVGEQFF. The CDR3 DNA sequence: TGTGCCAGCAGCTTACTAGCGGGAGTGGGTGAGCAGTTCTTC.

The chain joins TRBV19 to TRBJ1-5; no definite D call. V was clipped by 0 bases and J by 4 bases, with 7 bases between them. This CDR3 spans 14 amino acids. In germline, CDR1 is LNHDA, CDR2 SQIVND (reference sequence). Here the CDR3 reads CASSIDGGNQPQHF. The CDR3 DNA follows: TGTGCCAGTAGTATAGACGGCGGGAATCAGCCCCAGCATTTT.

The V and J genes are TRBV5-6 and TRBJ2-1; TRBD2 matches at 7 bases. This CDR3 has 16 residues. Trimming cost V 3 bases and J 4 bases; bases outside gene matches: 10. The germline gives CDR1 SGHDT, CDR2 YYEEEE. The CDR3 reads CASSSSLAVVYNEQFF. The CDR3 region has the DNA TGTGCCAGCAGCTCTTCTCTAGCGGTAGTATACAATGAGCAGTTCTTC.

The sample holds a few counts of this clone. The chain carries TRBV6-5 and TRBJ2-1, with 8 nucleotides matching TRBD1. J was trimmed by 3 bases and V by 9 bases; bases with no gene match: 7. The CDR3 length is 14 residues. Germline lookup yields CDR1 MNHEY and CDR2 SVGAGI. CDR3 nucleotides: TGTGCCAGGACCGGGACAGGTATCTACAATGAGCAGTTCTTC. It codes for CARTGTGIYNEQFF.

This clone has a handful of counts. The chain couples TRBV9 to TRBJ2-1, with TRBD1 matching 7 bases. With 4 bases clipped from V and 7 bases from J, the junction kept 8 bases outside the gene matches. There are 14 residues in the CDR3. Per germline, CDR1 SGDLS and CDR2 YYNGEE. CDR3 sequence reads: CASSTRQGRNEQFF. The CDR3 nucleotides are TGTGCCAGCAGCACCCGACAGGGAAGAAATGAGCAGTTCTTC.

The chain employs TRBV7-8 and TRBJ2-7, with D possibly matching TRBD2 (5 bases). CDR1 and CDR2 from the germline V gene are SGHVS and FQNEAQ. Trimming shortened V by 5 bases and J by 2 bases, and 16 bases separated the two germline ends. CDR3 length: 15 residues. The CDR3 DNA sequence: TGTGCCAGCAGCCATAGTGGTAGCGTAGCCTACGAGCAGTACTTC. Its translation: CASSHSGSVAYEQYF. The full variable domain, completed using reference TRBV7-8 and TRBJ2-7, is GAGVSQSPRYKVAKRGQDVALRCDPISGHVSLFWYQQALGQGPEFLTYFQNEAQLDKSGLPSDRFFAERPEGSVSTLKIQRTQQEDSAVYLCASSHSGSVAYEQYFGPGTRLTVT.

This clone has only a few counts. CDR3 residues: CASRQGTSGNKRAQDTQYF. The CDR3 bases are TGTGCCAGCAGACAGGGGACTAGCGGAAACAAGAGGGCCCAAGATACGCAGTATTTT. This chain uses TRBV7-2 with TRBJ2-3; TRBD2 aligns across 11 bases. Germline V gene sequence: CDR1 SGHTA, CDR2 FQGNSA. Trimming took 6 bases from V and 5 from J; bases not matched to a gene: 19. The CDR3 contains 19 residues.

The chain uses TRBV28 and TRBJ2-4, with 7 bases fitting TRBD1. The germline gives CDR1 MDHEN, CDR2 SYDVKM. The length of the CDR3 is 15 residues. J gave up 4 bases and V 4 bases, and 7 bases lay outside the gene matches. DNA of the CDR3: TGTGCCAGCAGTTCCTACAGGGGCTCAAAAAACATTCAGTACTTC. Translated: CASSSYRGSKNIQYF.

V usage is TRBV14 and J usage is TRBJ1-1; no definite D call. CDR3 size: 13 residues. Trimming cost V 4 bases and J 9 bases, with 15 bases left between them. CDR1 and CDR2 (germline): SGHDN, FVKESK. The chain's CDR3 is CASSPNRSGKAFF. As DNA, the CDR3 is TGTGCCAGCAGCCCGAATCGGTCGGGGAAAGCTTTCTTT.

The rearrangement joins TRBV29-1 to TRBJ2-1, with 9 nucleotides matching TRBD2. The trim removed 7 bases at V and 3 bases at J, leaving 10 bases unmatched. CDR1 SQVTM and CDR2 ANQGSEA come from the germline V gene. The length of the CDR3 is 15 residues. DNA of the CDR3: TGCAGCGGTGAGAGGGGTAGCGGGAGCTACAATGAGCAGTTCTTC. It translates to CSGERGSGSYNEQFF.

The chain uses TRBV9 and TRBJ2-7; D is perhaps TRBD1 (6 bases). CDR1 and CDR2 from the germline V gene are SGDLS and YYNGEE. V lost 2 bases to trimming and J lost 0 bases, with 12 bases between them. The CDR3 consists of 15 residues. CDR3 region: CASSVGTLSSYEQYF. CDR3 coding DNA: TGTGCCAGCAGCGTTGGGACATTGAGCTCCTACGAGCAGTACTTC.

For the CDR3, the DNA is TGTGCCAGCAGCTTAGCCGGGACACAAGCCTACGAGCAGTACTTC. Its protein product is CASSLAGTQAYEQYF. The J gene is TRBJ2-7, the V gene TRBV7-2, with D possibly being TRBD1 (6 bases). The CDR3 consists of 15 residues. Germline V gene sequence: CDR1 SGHTA, CDR2 FQGNSA. Trimming left V 0 bases short and J 2 bases short, with 11 bases between.

The chain uses TRBV5-1 and TRBJ2-7; D perhaps matches TRBD1 (7 bases). The V and J ends lost 0 bases and 5 bases respectively, with 15 bases between them. This CDR3 spans 15 amino acids. The germline CDR1 and CDR2 sequences are SGHRS and YFSETQ. In DNA, the CDR3 is TGCGCCAGCAGCTTGGCCCAGGGGGACTTCGACGAGCAGTACTTC. This codes for CASSLAQGDFDEQYF.

For the CDR3, the DNA is TGTGCCGCCAACAGGGCCATGAACACTGAAGCTTTCTTT. Encoded protein: CAANRAMNTEAFF. J is TRBJ1-1 and V is TRBV10-3, with a possible D match to TRBD1 (6 bases). This CDR3 spans 13 amino acids. Germline CDR1 and CDR2: ENHRY and SYGVKD. V was trimmed by 11 bases and J by 0 bases, leaving 13 bases between them.

The chain is built from TRBV7-8 and TRBJ1-4; TRBD1 aligns across 7 bases. In germline, CDR1 is SGHVS, CDR2 FQNEAQ. This CDR3 is built from 16 residues. The junction had 10 bases not matched to a gene; V was cut back by 4 bases and J by 5 bases. The CDR3 region is CASSSQTGLGNEKLFF. DNA of the CDR3: TGTGCCAGCAGCTCCCAGACAGGGTTAGGGAATGAAAAACTGTTTTTT. Combining the CDR3 with reference TRBV7-8 and TRBJ1-4 gives the whole variable domain GAGVSQSPRYKVAKRGQDVALRCDPISGHVSLFWYQQALGQGPEFLTYFQNEAQLDKSGLPSDRFFAERPEGSVSTLKIQRTQQEDSAVYLCASSSQTGLGNEKLFFGSGTQLSVL.

The V gene is TRBV6-6, the J gene TRBJ2-3, with 8 bases lining up with TRBD2. V trimming: 0 bases; J trimming: 3 bases; junction bases outside the gene matches: 5. Germline V gene lookup returns CDR1 MNHNY and CDR2 SVGAGI (reference sequence). The CDR3 is 16 residues long. The CDR3 nucleotides read TGTGCCAGCAGTTACTCCCATGCGGGAGGTACAGATACGCAGTATTTT. This translates into CASSYSHAGGTDTQYF.

This clone was detected a few times. The rearrangement joins TRBV27 to TRBJ2-1, with 10 bases identical to TRBD2. The V and J ends lost 8 bases and 2 bases, in that order; junction bases with no gene match: 9. This CDR3 spans 16 amino acids. Germline assignment: CDR1 MNHEY and CDR2 SMNVEV (reference sequence). The CDR3: CASCPDGLAAYNEQFF. The CDR3 coding sequence is TGTGCCAGCTGCCCCGACGGACTAGCGGCCTACAATGAGCAGTTCTTC.